The 4 T cell receptor beta chains in this list originate from one sample, sequenced in a study of T cell responses to AZD1222 COVID-19 vaccine (dated by TCRdb to about 2021). Libraries were prepared through the immunoSEQ multiplex PCR assay. TCRdb mirrors the immuneACCESS table, restricted to in-frame sequences. Some clones are absent from its copies; in checked studies, under half trace to an unresolved V gene, and the reason for the others is unknown. This sample lists 200,000 or so clones; roughly 93% were detected once. The leading ten clones occupy 0.75% to 1% of the sample. What this sample's time point label stands for: baseline before first vaccination. This specimen consisted of peripheral blood, obtained on day 0 of AZD1222 vaccination. These receptors originate from an adult in good health.

A single count supports this clone. The chain has TRBV19 and TRBJ2-7; 14 positions agree with TRBD2. This CDR3 is 14 amino acids long. Germline loops: CDR1 LNHDA, CDR2 SQIVND (reference sequence). V dropped 7 bases and J dropped 4; count of bases not matched to a gene: 3. The CDR3 nucleotides are TGTGCCAGTAAGGGACTAGCGGGAGATTACGAGCAGTACTTC. This encodes CASKGLAGDYEQYF.

The chain joins TRBV9 to TRBJ2-6; 7 bases are a match to TRBD2. The V gene's germline CDR1 is SGDLS and CDR2 YYNGEE. The CDR3 runs to 15 residues. The V gene end was trimmed by 1 base and the J gene end by 2 bases; junction bases not matched to a gene: 0. CDR3 nucleotide sequence: TGTGCCAGCAGCGTACGGGGGGCTGGGGCCAACGTCCTGACTTTC. Translating gives CASSVRGAGANVLTF.

This clone has a single count. The J gene is TRBJ2-3, the V gene TRBV7-7, with 8 bases lining up with TRBD2. Trimming at V came to 5 bases and at J to 5 bases, leaving 12 bases not matched to a gene. CDR1 SSHAT and CDR2 FNYEAQ come from the germline V gene (reference sequence). The CDR3 covers 16 residues. This chain's CDR3 is CASSPGGAGVGDTQYF. CDR3 coding DNA: TGTGCCAGCAGCCCCGGGGGAGCGGGAGTGGGAGATACGCAGTATTTT. Drawing the rest from reference TRBV7-7 and TRBJ2-3, the complete variable domain is GAGVSQSPRYKVTKRGQDVTLRCDPISSHATLYWYQQALGQGPEFLTYFNYEAQPDKSGLPSDRFSAERPEGSISTLTIQRTEQRDSAMYRCASSPGGAGVGDTQYFGPGTRLTVL.

This sequence joins TRBV25-1 and TRBJ2-2, with D perhaps matching TRBD1 (6 bases). Germline lookup yields CDR1 MGHDK and CDR2 SYGVNS. The CDR3 totals 12 residues. V was trimmed by 8 bases and J by 4 bases, leaving 8 bases between them. The CDR3 loop is CASHRVTGELFF. CDR3 in DNA: TGTGCCAGCCACAGGGTCACCGGGGAGCTGTTTTTT.